A single T cell receptor beta chain is shown here with its context. Its antigen is undetermined. Amplification used 60 Vbeta primers and 13 Jbeta primers. Libraries were prepared by immunoSEQ multiplex PCR; TCRdb keeps only in-frame clonotypes and omits some of them. The sample contains hundreds of thousands of clones, around 90% of which appear only once. CDR1 and CDR2 from the germline V gene are MNHNY and SVGAGI (reference sequence). Trimming cost V 4 bases and J 0 bases, with 13 bases left between them. The CDR3 is 16 residues long. This sample was taken from a study of cytomegalovirus exposure and HLA in healthy donors. Regarding the study as a whole: The classifier reportedly diagnosed cytomegalovirus status with high specificity and sensitivity.

The chain recombines TRBV6-6 with TRBJ1-3; possible D gene TRBD1, 6 bases. The origin of this receptor is a woman aged 18-35 years in good health and CMV-seronegative. Sequencing input: PBMCs. The DNA of the CDR3 is TGTGCCAGCAGTTGGGGACACCGGAGCTCTGGAAACACCATATATTTT. Amino acid sequence: CASSWGHRSSGNTIYF.